The text below deals with one T cell receptor (beta chain). What it binds is not known. Donors came from a validation cohort of 90 to 150 subjects, distinct from the first 666-subject cohort. This sample is part of a study of cytomegalovirus exposure and HLA in healthy donors. The overall study: The use of the same platform for the 120 or so validation repertoires and the roughly 700 first-cohort repertoires was reported by a later analysis. General study findings and limits: Cytomegalovirus-associated status was assigned to approximately 160 TCR beta chains.

Assay: immunoSEQ multiplex PCR; the TCRdb copy retains only in-frame clones and omits some. The table has around 150,000 clones, 91% seen once. The V gene end was trimmed by 4 bases and the J gene end by 8 bases; junction bases not matched to a gene: 11. Germline V gene lookup returns CDR1 KGHSH and CDR2 LQKENI. This CDR3 has 15 amino acids. This chain links TRBV18 with TRBJ1-5; TRBD1 matches at 7 bases. The TCR comes from a man aged 18 to 30 in good health and CMV-seronegative. Material for sequencing was PBMCs. The CDR3 region has the DNA TGTGCCAGCTCACTTACAGGGGCGCCCCGGGAGCCCCAGCATTTT. Amino acids: CASSLTGAPREPQHF. The variable domain in full, completed from reference TRBV18 and TRBJ1-5, reads NAGVMQNPRHLVRRRGQEARLRCSPMKGHSHVYWYRQLPEEGLKFMVYLQKENIIDESGMPKERFSAEFPKEGPSILRIQQVVRGDSAAYFCASSLTGAPREPQHFGDGTRLSIL.